This record covers a single TCR beta chain. RNA totalling about 0.5 to 1 ug underwent reverse transcription with random hexamers. TCRdb redid the calling of the immunoSEQ multiplex PCR reads with MiXCR, one entry per CDR3 protein. This sample yields around 170,000 distinct CDR3 sequences, of which 90% to 95% are seen a single time; 0.095% to 0.13% belongs to the top ten. This record belongs to a study of CD8 T cells in Susac syndrome. The Susac syndrome patients fit the recently defined diagnostic criteria for definite or probable disease. The clonotype comes from a human donor with Susac syndrome. Sequencing was carried out using CD4+ T cells from PBMCs.

The CDR3 sequence is CASSHPTKSAYEQYF. The CDR3 coding sequence is TGTGCCAGCTCACACCCTACCAAGAGCGCCTACGAGCAGTACTTC. This sequence joins TRBV18 and TRBJ2-7; D not resolved. CDR3 length equals 15 residues. Germline CDR1 is KGHSH and CDR2 is LQKENI. Trimming cost V 4 bases and J 2 bases, with 15 bases left between them.